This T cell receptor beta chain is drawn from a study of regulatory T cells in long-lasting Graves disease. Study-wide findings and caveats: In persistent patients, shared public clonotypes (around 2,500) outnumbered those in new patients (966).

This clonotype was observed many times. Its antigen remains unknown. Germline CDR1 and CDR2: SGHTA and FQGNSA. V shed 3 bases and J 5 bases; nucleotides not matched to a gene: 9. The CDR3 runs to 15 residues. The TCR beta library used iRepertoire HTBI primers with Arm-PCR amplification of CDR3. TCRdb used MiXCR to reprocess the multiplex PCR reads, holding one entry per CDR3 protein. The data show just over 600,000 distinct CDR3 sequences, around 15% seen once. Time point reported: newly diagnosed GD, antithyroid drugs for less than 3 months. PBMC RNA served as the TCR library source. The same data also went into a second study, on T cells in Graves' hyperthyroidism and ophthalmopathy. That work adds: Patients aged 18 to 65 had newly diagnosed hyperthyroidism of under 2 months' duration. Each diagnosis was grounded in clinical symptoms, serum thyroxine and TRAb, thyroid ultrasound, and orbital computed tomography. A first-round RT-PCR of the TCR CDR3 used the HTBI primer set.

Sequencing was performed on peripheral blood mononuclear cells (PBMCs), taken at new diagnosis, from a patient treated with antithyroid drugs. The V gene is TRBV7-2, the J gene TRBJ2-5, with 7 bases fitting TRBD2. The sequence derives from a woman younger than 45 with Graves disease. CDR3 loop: CASSFDPGGWETQYF. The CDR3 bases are TGTGCCAGCAGCTTTGACCCGGGGGGATGGGAGACCCAGTACTTC.